This T cell receptor beta chain was identified in a study of shared clonotypes between healthy human individuals. Sequencing was performed with immunoSEQ multiplex PCR; in TCRdb, only in-frame clones are kept and a portion is missing. This table holds under 1,100,000 clones, 70% to 80% found once. V lost 1 base to trimming and J lost 2 bases; unmatched junction nucleotides: 14. The CDR3 is 19 amino acids. Germline V gene data show CDR1 as MDHEN and CDR2 as SYDVKM. The TCR originated in a man aged 18 to 29 in good health. Some clones in this sample may be carry-over from other donors' samples. V gene TRBV28 combines with J gene TRBJ2-5, with 9 bases that match TRBD1. Sequencing was done on a sample of memory CD4+ T cells from PBMCs. Stated subset: CD45RA-negative fraction. The CDR3 nucleotides are TGTGCCAGCAGTTTATCAGGACAGGGGCTCCCCCCTACACAAGAGACCCAGTACTTC. It specifies CASSLSGQGLPPTQETQYF.